This is a list of T cell receptor beta chains from one sample in a study of blood T cell repertoires in COVID-19. The protocol was immunoSEQ multiplex PCR, while the TCRdb copy is restricted to in-frame clones and leaves out a portion. The table lists some 44,000 clones, roughly 89% of them singletons. The sample taken for sequencing was peripheral blood. Source of these receptors: a man in his 60s with active COVID-19. The CDR3 runs from the conserved cysteine through the conserved F or W.

j_gene,v_gene,CDR3aa
TRBJ2-7,TRBV6-5,CASIGGVHHYEQYF
TRBJ2-5,TRBV9,CASSTRQGAEETQYF
TRBJ2-3,TRBV5-4,CASSLISSGSTDTQYF
TRBJ1-6,TRBV7-9,CASSFSRNNSPLHF
TRBJ2-3,TRBV5-4,CASSLTERSSSTDTQYF
TRBJ2-3,TRBV7-3,CASSLGLAGSDTQYF
TRBJ1-3,TRBV5-1,CASSLRPGQGSGNTIYF
TRBJ1-2,TRBV5-1,CASSLAGTGGEGYTF
TRBJ2-7,TRBV5-1,CASTTGGNYEQYF
TRBJ2-1,TRBV20-1,CSASSGGANEQFF
TRBJ2-7,TRBV27,CASSLSSRAYEQYF
TRBJ2-7,TRBV5-8,CASSTMDISYEQYF
TRBJ1-1,TRBV28,CASSHHGQLNTEAFF
TRBJ2-7,TRBV19,CASGQGSYEQYF
TRBJ2-7,TRBV19,CASSIGLTSSYEQYF
TRBJ1-6,TRBV19,CASSMRSSYNSPLHF
TRBJ2-5,TRBV30,CAWSIGRSRVTQYF
TRBJ2-7,TRBV28,CASSMTGGVYEQYF
TRBJ2-1,TRBV7-8,CASRLDRGLALRHEQFF
TRBJ1-6,TRBV19,CASSMTGGGSPLHF
TRBJ1-6,TRBV28,CASSSPERAGSPLHF
TRBJ2-1,TRBV5-6,CASSLVAGFSGEQFF
TRBJ1-1,TRBV4-1,CASSQVENTEAFF
TRBJ1-3,TRBV7-9,CASSLGTLRGNTIYF
TRBJ2-7,TRBV6-5,CATQVASAYEQYF
TRBJ2-7,TRBV4-3,CASSQDRGKGNEQYF
TRBJ1-1,TRBV2,CASSEAGGTEAFF
TRBJ2-3,TRBV30,CAWSSSGRAPPTQYF
TRBJ1-5,TRBV7-9,CASSFAGGEPQHF
TRBJ2-7,TRBV4-1,CASSRTLLGSYEQYF
TRBJ1-3,TRBV19,CASSARTVSGNTIYF
TRBJ1-5,TRBV28,CASSHGTGGLGQPQHF